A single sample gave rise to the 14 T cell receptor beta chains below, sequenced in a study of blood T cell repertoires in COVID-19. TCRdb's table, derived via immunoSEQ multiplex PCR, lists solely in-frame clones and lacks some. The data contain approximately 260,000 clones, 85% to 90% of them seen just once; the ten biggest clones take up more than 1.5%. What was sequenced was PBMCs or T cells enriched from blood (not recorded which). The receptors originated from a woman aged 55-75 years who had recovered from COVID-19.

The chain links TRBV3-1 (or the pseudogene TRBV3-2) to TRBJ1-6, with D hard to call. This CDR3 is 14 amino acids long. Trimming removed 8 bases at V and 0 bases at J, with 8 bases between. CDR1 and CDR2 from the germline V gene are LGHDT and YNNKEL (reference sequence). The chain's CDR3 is CASVMSSYNSPLHF. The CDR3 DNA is TGTGCCAGCGTGATGAGCTCCTATAATTCACCCCTCCACTTT.

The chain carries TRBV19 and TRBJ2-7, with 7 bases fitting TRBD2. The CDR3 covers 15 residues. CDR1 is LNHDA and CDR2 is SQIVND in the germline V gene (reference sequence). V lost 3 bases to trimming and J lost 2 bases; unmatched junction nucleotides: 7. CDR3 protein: CASSILRAGTYEQYF. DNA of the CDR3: TGTGCCAGTAGTATCCTGAGAGCGGGAACCTACGAGCAGTACTTC.

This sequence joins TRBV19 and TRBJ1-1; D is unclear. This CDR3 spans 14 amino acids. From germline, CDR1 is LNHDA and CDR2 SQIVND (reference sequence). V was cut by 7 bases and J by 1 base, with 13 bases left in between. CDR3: CASNSEGWNTEAFF. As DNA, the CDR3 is TGTGCCAGTAATTCCGAGGGATGGAACACTGAAGCTTTCTTT.

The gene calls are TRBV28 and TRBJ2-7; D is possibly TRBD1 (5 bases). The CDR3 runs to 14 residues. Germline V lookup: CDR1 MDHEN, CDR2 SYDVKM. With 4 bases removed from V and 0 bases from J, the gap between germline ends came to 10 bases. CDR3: CASSSRTISYEQYF. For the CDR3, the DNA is TGTGCCAGCAGTTCCCGGACAATCTCCTACGAGCAGTACTTC.

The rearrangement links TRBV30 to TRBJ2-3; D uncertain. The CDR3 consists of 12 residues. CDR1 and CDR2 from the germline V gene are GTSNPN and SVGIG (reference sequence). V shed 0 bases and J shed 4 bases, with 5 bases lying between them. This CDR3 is CAWSVPADTQYF. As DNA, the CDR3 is TGTGCCTGGAGTGTACCGGCAGATACGCAGTATTTT.

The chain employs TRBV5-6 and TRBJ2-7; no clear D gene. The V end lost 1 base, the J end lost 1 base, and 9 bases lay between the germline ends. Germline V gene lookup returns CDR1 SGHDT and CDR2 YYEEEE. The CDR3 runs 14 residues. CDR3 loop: CASSLWVESYEQYF. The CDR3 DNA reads TGTGCCAGCAGCTTGTGGGTGGAGTCCTACGAGCAGTACTTC.

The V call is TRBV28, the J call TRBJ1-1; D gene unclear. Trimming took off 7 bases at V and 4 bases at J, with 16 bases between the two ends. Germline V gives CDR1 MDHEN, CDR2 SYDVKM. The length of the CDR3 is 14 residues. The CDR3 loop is CASTPHGSSTEAFF. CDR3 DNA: TGTGCCAGCACCCCCCACGGGTCTTCCACTGAAGCTTTCTTT. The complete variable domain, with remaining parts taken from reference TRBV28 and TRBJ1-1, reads DVKVTQSSRYLVKRTGEKVFLECVQDMDHENMFWYRQDPGLGLRLIYFSYDVKMKEKGDIPEGYSVSREKKERFSLILESASTNQTSMYLCASTPHGSSTEAFFGQGTRLTVV.

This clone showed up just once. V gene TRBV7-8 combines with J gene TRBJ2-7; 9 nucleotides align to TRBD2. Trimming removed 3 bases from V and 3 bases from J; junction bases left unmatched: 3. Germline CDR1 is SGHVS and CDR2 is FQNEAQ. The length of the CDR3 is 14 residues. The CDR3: CASSFATSGYEQYF. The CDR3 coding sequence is TGTGCCAGCAGCTTTGCGACTAGCGGCTACGAGCAGTACTTC.

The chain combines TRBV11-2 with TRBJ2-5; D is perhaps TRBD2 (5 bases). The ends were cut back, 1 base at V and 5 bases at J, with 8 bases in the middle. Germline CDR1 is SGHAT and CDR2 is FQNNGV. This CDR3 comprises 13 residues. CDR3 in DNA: TGTGCCAGCAGCTTAGGACGAGGGGAGACCCAGTACTTC. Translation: CASSLGRGETQYF.

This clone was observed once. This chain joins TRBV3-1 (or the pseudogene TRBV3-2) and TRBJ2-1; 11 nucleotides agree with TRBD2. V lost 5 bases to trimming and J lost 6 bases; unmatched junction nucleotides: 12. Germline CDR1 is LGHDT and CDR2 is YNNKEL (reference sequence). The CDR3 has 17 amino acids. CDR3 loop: CASSEGTSGLRGNEQFF. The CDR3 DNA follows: TGTGCCAGCAGCGAGGGGACTAGCGGCCTTAGGGGCAATGAGCAGTTCTTC.

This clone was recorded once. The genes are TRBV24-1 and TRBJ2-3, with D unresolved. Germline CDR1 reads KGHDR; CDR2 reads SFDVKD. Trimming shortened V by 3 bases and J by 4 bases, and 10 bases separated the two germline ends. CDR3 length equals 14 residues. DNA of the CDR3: TGTGCCACCAGTGATCCCCCCTACGCAGATACGCAGTATTTT. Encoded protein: CATSDPPYADTQYF.

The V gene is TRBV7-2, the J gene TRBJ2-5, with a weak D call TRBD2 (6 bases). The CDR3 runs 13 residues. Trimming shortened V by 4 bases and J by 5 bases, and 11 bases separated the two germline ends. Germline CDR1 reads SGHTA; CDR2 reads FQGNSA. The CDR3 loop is CASSWDLGETQYF. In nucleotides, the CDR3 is TGTGCCAGCAGCTGGGACTTGGGCGAGACCCAGTACTTC.

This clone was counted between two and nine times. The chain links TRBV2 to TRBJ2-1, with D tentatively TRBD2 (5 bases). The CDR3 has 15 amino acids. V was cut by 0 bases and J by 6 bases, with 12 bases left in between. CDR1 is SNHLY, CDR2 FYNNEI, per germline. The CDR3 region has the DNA TGTGCCAGCAGTGAAGCGCTTCCGGGAATCAATGAGCAGTTCTTC. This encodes CASSEALPGINEQFF.

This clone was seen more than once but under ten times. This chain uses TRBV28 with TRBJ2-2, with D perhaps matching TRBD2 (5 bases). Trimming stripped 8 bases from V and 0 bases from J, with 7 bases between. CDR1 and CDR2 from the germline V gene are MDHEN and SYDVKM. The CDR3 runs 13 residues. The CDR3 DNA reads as TGTGCCAGCTACGGGACGAACACCGGGGAGCTGTTTTTT. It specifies CASYGTNTGELFF.